This T cell receptor beta chain was recovered during a study of OX40 agonist ivuxolimab in advanced cancers. TCRdb keeps only in-frame clones here, not all; method: immunoSEQ multiplex PCR. The sample shows tens of thousands of clones, 90% of them seen only once. Trimming shortened V by 3 bases and J by 5 bases, and 10 bases separated the two germline ends. This CDR3 spans 13 amino acids. Germline CDR1 reads LNHNV; CDR2 reads YYDKDF (reference sequence). Study-wide results and limits: CD4+ and CD8+ T cells in blood underwent clonal expansion by week 6 at 0.1 to 3.0 mg/kg.

With regard to this clone: Its antigen is undetermined.

This receptor was taken from an adult with an advanced solid tumor such as melanoma, head and neck, liver or kidney cancer. Sequences were derived from CD4+ or CD8+ T cells sorted from blood, sampled in a trial of the OX40 agonist ivuxolimab. J is TRBJ1-2 and V is TRBV15, with D unclear. This CDR3 is CATSSRHIYGYTF. CDR3 DNA sequence: TGTGCCACCAGCAGCAGACACATTTATGGCTACACCTTC. Together with reference TRBV15 and TRBJ1-2, the CDR3 gives the full variable domain: DAMVIQNPRYQVTQFGKPVTLSCSQTLNHNVMYWYQQKSSQAPKLLFHYYDKDFNNEADTPDNFQSRRPNTSFCFLDIRSPGLGDTAMYLCATSSRHIYGYTFGSGTRLTVV.